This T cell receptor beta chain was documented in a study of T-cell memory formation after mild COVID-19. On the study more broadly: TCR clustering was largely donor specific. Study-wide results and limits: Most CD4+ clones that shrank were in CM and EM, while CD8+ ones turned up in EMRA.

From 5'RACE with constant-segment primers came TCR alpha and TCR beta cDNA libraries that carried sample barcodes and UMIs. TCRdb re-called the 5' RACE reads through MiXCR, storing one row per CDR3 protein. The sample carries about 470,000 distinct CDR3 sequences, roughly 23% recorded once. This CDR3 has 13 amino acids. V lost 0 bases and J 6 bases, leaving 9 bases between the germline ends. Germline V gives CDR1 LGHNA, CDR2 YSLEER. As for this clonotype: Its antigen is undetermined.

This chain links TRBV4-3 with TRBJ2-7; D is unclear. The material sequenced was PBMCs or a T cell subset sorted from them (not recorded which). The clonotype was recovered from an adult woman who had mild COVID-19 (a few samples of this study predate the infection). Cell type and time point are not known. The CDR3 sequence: CASSQDQDREQYF. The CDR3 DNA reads TGCGCCAGCAGCCAAGATCAGGACCGCGAGCAGTACTTC.